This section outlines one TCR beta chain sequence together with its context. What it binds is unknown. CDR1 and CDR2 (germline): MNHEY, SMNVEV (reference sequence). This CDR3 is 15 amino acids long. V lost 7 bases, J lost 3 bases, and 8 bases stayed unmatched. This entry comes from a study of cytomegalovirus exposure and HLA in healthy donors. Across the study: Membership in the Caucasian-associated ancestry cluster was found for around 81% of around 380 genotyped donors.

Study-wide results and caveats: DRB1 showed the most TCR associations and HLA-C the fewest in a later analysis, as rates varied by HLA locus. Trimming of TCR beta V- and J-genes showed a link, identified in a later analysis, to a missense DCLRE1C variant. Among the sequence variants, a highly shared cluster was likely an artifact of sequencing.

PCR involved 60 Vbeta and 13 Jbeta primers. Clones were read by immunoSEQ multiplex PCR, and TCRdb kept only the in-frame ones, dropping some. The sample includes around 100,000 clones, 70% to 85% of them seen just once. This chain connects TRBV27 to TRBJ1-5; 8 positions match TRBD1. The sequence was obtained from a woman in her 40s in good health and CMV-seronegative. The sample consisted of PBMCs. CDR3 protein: CASTSGTGPNQPQHF. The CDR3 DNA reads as TGTGCCAGCACCTCTGGGACAGGACCCAATCAGCCCCAGCATTTT.